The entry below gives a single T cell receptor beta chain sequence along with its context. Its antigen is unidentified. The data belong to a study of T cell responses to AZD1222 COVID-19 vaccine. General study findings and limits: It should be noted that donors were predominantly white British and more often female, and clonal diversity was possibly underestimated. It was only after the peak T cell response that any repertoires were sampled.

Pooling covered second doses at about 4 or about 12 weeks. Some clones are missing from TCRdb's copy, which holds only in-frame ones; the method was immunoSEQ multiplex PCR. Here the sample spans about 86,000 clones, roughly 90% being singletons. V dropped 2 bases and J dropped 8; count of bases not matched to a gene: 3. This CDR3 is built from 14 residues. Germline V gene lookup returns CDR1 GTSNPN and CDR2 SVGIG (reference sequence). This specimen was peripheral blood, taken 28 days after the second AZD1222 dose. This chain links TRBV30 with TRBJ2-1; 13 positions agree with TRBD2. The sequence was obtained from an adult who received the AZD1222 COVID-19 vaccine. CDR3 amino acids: CAWSRTSGSYEQFF. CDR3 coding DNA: TGTGCCTGGAGTAGGACTAGCGGGAGCTATGAGCAGTTCTTC.